The clone carrying this TCR beta chain was recorded at least ten times. Its specificity is unknown. This sample stems from a study of early T cells in non-severe SARS-CoV-2 infection. For the study at large: From unsorted whole blood, bulk RNA was sequenced, and the chains remained unpaired.

Study-level points and caveats: Comparison of clonotypes with VDJdb favored anti-spike CD8 responses while missing private and CD4 specificities.

The TCR library protocol was used to attach unique molecular identifiers. These identifiers were attached to individual cDNA molecules. Each CDR3 protein gets one entry after TCRdb re-called the 5' RACE reads with MiXCR. The repertoire has 24,000 or so distinct CDR3 sequences, 5.5% of them found once; the top ten carry under 2.5%. Germline CDR1 reads ENHRY; CDR2 reads SYGVKD. V lost 2 bases to trimming and J lost 2 bases; unmatched junction nucleotides: 3. The CDR3 sequence is 15 residues long. The rearrangement links TRBV10-3 to TRBJ2-3; 8 bases map to TRBD1. Sequencing was carried out using whole blood. The source of this sequence is an adult who was a healthcare worker with PCR-confirmed SARS-CoV-2 infection or an uninfected control (not recorded which). The CDR3: CAISEDRGVTDTQYF. CDR3 bases: TGTGCCATCAGTGAGGACAGGGGAGTCACAGATACGCAGTATTTT.